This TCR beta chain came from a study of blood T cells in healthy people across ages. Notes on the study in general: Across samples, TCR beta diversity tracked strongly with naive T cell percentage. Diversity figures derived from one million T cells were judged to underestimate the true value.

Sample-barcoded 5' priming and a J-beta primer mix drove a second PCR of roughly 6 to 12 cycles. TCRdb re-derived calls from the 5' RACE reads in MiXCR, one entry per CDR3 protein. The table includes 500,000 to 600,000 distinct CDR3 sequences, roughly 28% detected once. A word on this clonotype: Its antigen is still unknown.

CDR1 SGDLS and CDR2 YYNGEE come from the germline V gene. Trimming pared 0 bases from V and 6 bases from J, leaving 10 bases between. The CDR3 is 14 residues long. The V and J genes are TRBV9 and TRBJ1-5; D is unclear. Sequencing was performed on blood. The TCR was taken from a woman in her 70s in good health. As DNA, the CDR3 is TGTGCCAGCAGCGTAGGAGGACGGGCTCAGCCCCAGCATTTT. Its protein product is CASSVGGRAQPQHF.